These T cell receptor beta chains were read from a single sample in a study of T cells after somatic rescue of genetic block. The data were produced by immunoSEQ multiplex PCR, yet TCRdb's version contains in-frame clones alone and is incomplete. This table holds roughly 55,000 clones, 90% to 97% found once. Sequences were obtained from peripheral blood mononuclear cells (PBMCs). These receptors were collected from a child younger than two. Both conserved end residues are part of each CDR3. Fields, in order: clone size, D gene, V gene, J gene, CDR3 DNA, CDR3 protein. D genes are given only for firm matches. Only part of the rows carry a size: once, few, many, or a class if the clone is expanded.

>.|.|TRBV6-5|TRBJ1-1
TGTGCCAGCAGTTACTCGGGACGGCCGAACACTGAAGCTTTCTTT
CASSYSGRPNTEAFF
>.|.|TRBV7-9|TRBJ2-1
TGTGCCAGCAGCCCAATGTTGGGCGCTGCCTACAATGAGCAGTTCTTC
CASSPMLGAAYNEQFF
>few|.|TRBV29-1|TRBJ1-1
TGCAGCGGGGTTCTGAACACTGAAGCTTTCTTT
CSGVLNTEAFF
>.|TRBD2|TRBV5-1|TRBJ2-3
TGCGCCAGCAGCTCCGGGACTAGCGGGATAATAACAGATACGCAGTATTTT
CASSSGTSGIITDTQYF
>.|TRBD2|TRBV9|TRBJ2-5
TGTGCCAGCAGCGTTAGCGGGAGGGCCCCAGAGACCCAGTACTTC
CASSVSGRAPETQYF
>.|.|TRBV6-5|TRBJ1-3
TGTGCCAGCAAAGGATCTGGAAACACCATATATTTT
CASKGSGNTIYF
>.|TRBD1|TRBV5-1|TRBJ1-4
TGCGCCAGCAGCATCCGGGACAGGGATGAAAAACTGTTTTTT
CASSIRDRDEKLFF
>.|TRBD1|TRBV19|TRBJ2-2
TGTGCCAACCCGGACAGGGGGCGCGTAGGGGAGCTGTTTTTT
CANPDRGRVGELFF
>.|.|TRBV7-2|TRBJ2-1
TGTGCCAGCAGCATGCGGGACTTCTATGAGCAGTTCTTC
CASSMRDFYEQFF
>.|.|TRBV6-1|TRBJ2-5
TGTGCCAGCAGTGAAGGCTATCAAGAGACCCAGTACTTC
CASSEGYQETQYF
>.|.|TRBV11-2|TRBJ2-6
TGTGCCAGCACCATTTATGACGTCTCTGGGGCCAACGTCCTGACTTTC
CASTIYDVSGANVLTF
>.|TRBD2|TRBV7-9|TRBJ2-3
TGTGCCAGCAGCTTAGCGCTGAGGCTAGCGGGAGCGGCAGATACGCAGTATTTT
CASSLALRLAGAADTQYF
>.|.|TRBV16|TRBJ1-5
TGTGCCAGCAGCCAATCCTTAGGGGATAGCAATCAGCCCCAGCATTTT
CASSQSLGDSNQPQHF
>.|TRBD1|TRBV10-3|TRBJ2-5
TGTGCCATCAGTGGACAGGGGTTGAAGACCCAGTACTTC
CAISGQGLKTQYF
>.|TRBD2|TRBV10-2|TRBJ2-7
TGCGCCAGCACCGGGACTAGCTCCTACGAGCAGTACTTC
CASTGTSSYEQYF
>.|.|TRBV5-1|TRBJ1-1
TGCGCCAGCAGCCCCGGAGGAAGGGGGGCATGGAGAACTGAAGCTTTCTTT
CASSPGGRGAWRTEAFF
>.|.|TRBV2|TRBJ2-2
TGTGCCAGCAGCCCCGGGACAGGGGTAGTAGCGGGAGCGAACACCGGGGAGCTGTTTTTT
CASSPGTGVVAGANTGELFF
>once|TRBD1|TRBV6-5|TRBJ1-2
TGTGCCAGCAGTTACTCGACAGGGGGCGCCTATGGCTACACCTTC
CASSYSTGGAYGYTF
>.|TRBD1|TRBV2|TRBJ1-6
TGTGCCAGCAGTGGACAGGGGGCGTTAAATTCACCTCTCCACTTT
CASSGQGALNSPLHF
>.|TRBD1|TRBV28|TRBJ2-3
TGTGCCAGCAGTTTACAGGGGGCAGATACGCAGTATTTT
CASSLQGADTQYF
>.|TRBD1|TRBV5-1|TRBJ2-5
TGCGCCAGCAGCCCAACAGGGGGTCAAGAGACCCAGTACTTC
CASSPTGGQETQYF
>.|.|TRBV5-1|TRBJ1-4
TGCGCCAGCAGCTGGGGCCCAGGGGCTGGGGAAAAACTGTTTTTT
CASSWGPGAGEKLFF
>.|TRBD1|TRBV18|TRBJ2-3
TGTGCCAGCTCACCCTACAGGGGGACAGATACGCAGTATTTT
CASSPYRGTDTQYF
>.|.|TRBV7-9|TRBJ2-3
TGTGCCAGCAGCCCCAGCGGGAGCACAGATACGCAGTATTTT
CASSPSGSTDTQYF
>once|.|TRBV6-5|TRBJ1-5
TGTGCCAGCAGTTACTCCCCCAATCAGCCCCAGCATTTT
CASSYSPNQPQHF
>.|.|TRBV4-1|TRBJ2-7
TGCGCCAGCAGCCAAGGGCCCGGACCCCCCTACGAGCAGTACTTC
CASSQGPGPPYEQYF
>.|TRBD1|TRBV7-9|TRBJ2-5
TGTGCCAGCAGCTTTTACAGGGGGCAAGAGACCCAGTACTTC
CASSFYRGQETQYF
>.|.|TRBV19|TRBJ2-3
TGTGCCAGTAGTAGCGGGCCAGATACGCAGTATTTT
CASSSGPDTQYF
>.|.|TRBV11-3|TRBJ2-3
TGTGCCAGCAGCTTACAGGCTAGCACAGATACGCAGTATTTT
CASSLQASTDTQYF
>.|.|TRBV19|TRBJ1-5
TGTGCCAGTAGTATGGGACTCAGGGGCAATCAGCCCCAGCATTTT
CASSMGLRGNQPQHF
>.|TRBD2|TRBV4-3|TRBJ2-3
TGCGCCAGCAGCCAGGGGAGGCGGGAGGGTTTTAGCACAGATACGCAGTATTTT
CASSQGRREGFSTDTQYF
>.|.|TRBV25-1|TRBJ2-7
TGTGCCAGCAGTGAATTAGGGAGTGGAAAGGGCTCCTACGAGCAGTACTTC
CASSELGSGKGSYEQYF
>.|.|TRBV6-5|TRBJ1-1
TGTGCCAGCAGTTACCGGGGGGATACTGAAGCTTTCTTT
CASSYRGDTEAFF
>once|.|TRBV10-2|TRBJ1-1
TGCGCCAGCCAGGGGCCAGAAGCTTTCTTT
CASQGPEAFF
>.|.|TRBV5-6|TRBJ2-3
TGTGCCAGCAGCTTGAAGGTGGATACGCAGTATTTT
CASSLKVDTQYF
>.|TRBD2|TRBV9|TRBJ2-7
TGTGCCAGCAGCGTAGCCCCTAGCGGGAGCCACGAGCAGTACTTC
CASSVAPSGSHEQYF
>.|.|TRBV5-6|TRBJ1-6
TGTGCCAGCAGCTTGGCCCTAGGACAGAGCTCCTATAATTCACCCCTCCACTTT
CASSLALGQSSYNSPLHF
>.|.|TRBV27|TRBJ1-3
TGTGCCAGCAGTTTGGGACAAGGAAACACCATATATTTT
CASSLGQGNTIYF
>.|TRBD2|TRBV18|TRBJ2-5
TGTGCCAGCTCACCGGGACTAGTCCCCGAGACCCAGTACTTC
CASSPGLVPETQYF
>.|TRBD1|TRBV28|TRBJ2-2
TGTGCCAGCAGTTTGGGACAGGGGAACACCGGGGAGCTGTTTTTT
CASSLGQGNTGELFF
>once|.|TRBV6-1|TRBJ1-1
TGTGCCAGCAGTGAGGCCCGAAGGACTGAAGCTTTCTTT
CASSEARRTEAFF